Listed below are T cell receptor beta chains from one sample, sequenced in a study of T cell repertoires in cytomegalovirus infection. TCRdb independently ran MiXCR on the reads; one entry per CDR3 protein. Here the sample spans about 900,000 distinct CDR3 sequences, approximately 31% being singletons. These receptors lack a known antigen. This specimen consisted of cultured CD8+ T cells from PBMCs, obtained from culture after CMV antigen stimulation. The receptors were sampled from a human donor in good health (CMV status not recorded). Some clones in this sample may be carry-over from other donors' samples. Each CDR3 is given with its conserved first and last residue. The order of the fields is clone size, D gene, V gene, J gene, CDR3 DNA, CDR3 protein. D genes are given only for firm matches. Size is omitted from some rows. Given values are once, few, many or a class for expanded clones.

size: .; D: .; V: TRBV6-6; J: TRBJ2-1; DNA: TGTGCCAGCATCCAACAAGAAGAGCAGTTCTTC; CDR3: CASIQQEEQFF
size: .; D: .; V: TRBV7-9; J: TRBJ2-1; DNA: TGTGCCAGCAGCTCCTCAGGGGACGAGGACAGAGTTTTAAATGAGCAGTTCTTC; CDR3: CASSSSGDEDRVLNEQFF
size: .; D: TRBD1; V: TRBV6-5; J: TRBJ1-6; DNA: TGTGCCAGCAGTTACTCGTTGACAGGGGATTCACCCCTCCACTTT; CDR3: CASSYSLTGDSPLHF
size: .; D: .; V: TRBV2; J: TRBJ2-1; DNA: TGTGCCAGCAGTATAGGCGGGTCGAATTTATACAATGAGCAGTTCTTC; CDR3: CASSIGGSNLYNEQFF
size: few; D: .; V: TRBV6-5; J: TRBJ1-2; DNA: TGTGCCAGCAGTTACGTTAGTTTAGAGTATGGCTACACCTTC; CDR3: CASSYVSLEYGYTF
size: .; D: .; V: TRBV2; J: TRBJ2-3; DNA: TGTGCCCGGGCGACGGGGGTCAACACAGATACGCAGTATTTT; CDR3: CARATGVNTDTQYF
size: many; D: .; V: TRBV5-6; J: TRBJ2-3; DNA: TGTGCCAGCAGTGATGACCGGGGGGCGCTGAGAGATACGCAGTATTTT; CDR3: CASSDDRGALRDTQYF
size: once; D: .; V: TRBV6-6; J: TRBJ1-2; DNA: TGTGCCAGCAGTTACTCTCCCCGGTATGGCTACACCTTC; CDR3: CASSYSPRYGYTF
size: few; D: .; V: TRBV6-5; J: TRBJ2-7; DNA: TGTGCCAGCAGTTACCTCGGCCAGGTATCCTCCTACGAGCAGTACTTC; CDR3: CASSYLGQVSSYEQYF
size: .; D: TRBD1; V: TRBV12-5; J: TRBJ2-1; DNA: TGTGCTAGTGGTTGGAACCCGAACAGGGGGCCCTACAATGAGCAGTTCTTC; CDR3: CASGWNPNRGPYNEQFF
size: .; D: .; V: TRBV4-1; J: TRBJ2-1; DNA: TGCGCCAGCAGCCAAGAATTTGATCGGACAGTGAACAATGAGCAGTTCTTC; CDR3: CASSQEFDRTVNNEQFF
size: many; D: .; V: TRBV7-8; J: TRBJ2-7; DNA: TGTGCCAGCAGCTTCCTGGCGGGAACCTACGAGCAGTACTTC; CDR3: CASSFLAGTYEQYF
size: .; D: TRBD1; V: TRBV27; J: TRBJ1-2; DNA: TGTGCCAGCAGTTTAAAGGGGGCAGGAATCTATGGCTACACCTTC; CDR3: CASSLKGAGIYGYTF
size: many; D: TRBD2; V: TRBV7-8; J: TRBJ2-3; DNA: TGTGCCAGCAGCTTAGGAGGGACTAGCGGACCCGAATCAAGCACAGATACGCAGTATTTT; CDR3: CASSLGGTSGPESSTDTQYF
size: many; D: .; V: TRBV7-6; J: TRBJ2-3; DNA: TGTGCCAGCAGCTTATGGGGCGGGGTCCCCACAGATACGCAGTATTTT; CDR3: CASSLWGGVPTDTQYF
size: .; D: .; V: TRBV10-3; J: TRBJ1-1; DNA: TGTGCCATCAGTCACACTACTGAAGCTTTCTTT; CDR3: CAISHTTEAFF
size: .; D: .; V: TRBV12-3/TRBV12-4; J: TRBJ2-1; DNA: TGTGCCAGCAGTTTTGGGGGGCAGGGGGGTGAGCAGTTCTTC; CDR3: CASSFGGQGGEQFF
size: .; D: TRBD1; V: TRBV6-5; J: TRBJ2-4; DNA: TGTGCCAGCGGGACAGGGGGCGATGAAGCCAAAAACATTCAGTACTTC; CDR3: CASGTGGDEAKNIQYF
size: .; D: .; V: TRBV29-1; J: TRBJ2-2; DNA: TGCAGCGTTGAAGCTCCCAACACCGGGGAGCTGTTTTTT; CDR3: CSVEAPNTGELFF
size: .; D: TRBD1; V: TRBV11-1; J: TRBJ2-7; DNA: TGTGCCAGCAGCTTAGGCTCGGGACAGGGCATCTACGAGCAGTACTTC; CDR3: CASSLGSGQGIYEQYF
size: many; D: TRBD2; V: TRBV7-6; J: TRBJ2-5; DNA: TGTGCCAGCAGCTCTCAGCGGGGCTACAAAGAGACCCAGTACTTC; CDR3: CASSSQRGYKETQYF
size: few; D: .; V: TRBV10-3; J: TRBJ2-1; DNA: TGTGCCATCAGTGAGTTCAGGGCAGATGAGCAGTTCTTC; CDR3: CAISEFRADEQFF
size: .; D: .; V: TRBV15; J: TRBJ1-2; DNA: TGTGCCACCAGCAGAGACACAACCACAGGGACCGGCTACACCTTC; CDR3: CATSRDTTTGTGYTF
size: .; D: TRBD2; V: TRBV10-3; J: TRBJ2-1; DNA: TGTGCCATCAGCTTCGACAGCGGGGGGACCTCCAATGAGCAGTTCTTC; CDR3: CAISFDSGGTSNEQFF
size: .; D: TRBD1; V: TRBV29-1; J: TRBJ2-3; DNA: TGCAGCGTTTTATCGACAGGGGGCGCGGGGGATACGCAGTATTTT; CDR3: CSVLSTGGAGDTQYF
size: .; D: .; V: TRBV19; J: TRBJ1-2; DNA: TGTGCCAGTAGGGGAGGTTACTATGGCTACACCTTC; CDR3: CASRGGYYGYTF
size: many; D: TRBD1; V: TRBV27; J: TRBJ2-7; DNA: TGTGCCAGCAGTCCGACAGGGGCCTACGAGCAGTACTTC; CDR3: CASSPTGAYEQYF
size: many; D: .; V: TRBV6-1; J: TRBJ2-3; DNA: TGTGCCAGCAGTCAGCCGGCCGGGCGGGGGCTAGAGGATACGCAGTATTTT; CDR3: CASSQPAGRGLEDTQYF
size: .; D: .; V: TRBV7-3; J: TRBJ1-1; DNA: TGTGCCAGCAGCTTAAACGGTCCGGTGATGGGAAGCACTGAAGCTTTCTTT; CDR3: CASSLNGPVMGSTEAFF
size: few; D: .; V: TRBV10-3; J: TRBJ1-1; DNA: TGTGCCATCAGTGAGCCCAACCGCTCTGAAGCTTTCTTT; CDR3: CAISEPNRSEAFF
size: .; D: .; V: TRBV9; J: TRBJ1-2; DNA: TGTGCCAGCCACAAGCCTCGGGGTGGCTACACCTTC; CDR3: CASHKPRGGYTF
size: .; D: .; V: TRBV29-1; J: TRBJ1-2; DNA: TGCAGCGTTGGTTCGGAAACGTATGGCTACACCTTC; CDR3: CSVGSETYGYTF
size: many; D: TRBD2; V: TRBV7-2; J: TRBJ2-5; DNA: TGTGCCAGCAGCTTACCGACTAGCGGGGAAGAGACCCAGTACTTC; CDR3: CASSLPTSGEETQYF
size: few; D: TRBD2; V: TRBV6-2/TRBV6-3; J: TRBJ2-1; DNA: TGTGCCAGCAGCGCCCATCCGGGACTATTATCCTACAATGAGCAGTTCTTC; CDR3: CASSAHPGLLSYNEQFF
size: .; D: TRBD1; V: TRBV15; J: TRBJ2-1; DNA: TGTGCCACCAGACAGGGGTGGGATGAGCAGTTCTTC; CDR3: CATRQGWDEQFF
size: .; D: .; V: TRBV25-1; J: TRBJ1-5; DNA: TGTGCCAGCAGTGAATATGGAGTGCGAGGCAATCAGCCCCAGCATTTT; CDR3: CASSEYGVRGNQPQHF
size: .; D: TRBD1; V: TRBV4-3; J: TRBJ2-1; DNA: TGCGCCAGCAGTATGGACAGGGGGCTCCAAGATGAGCAGTTCTTC; CDR3: CASSMDRGLQDEQFF
size: once; D: TRBD2; V: TRBV20-1; J: TRBJ2-1; DNA: TGCAGTGCTCCCCCGGGGGGGCCTGGCAATGAGCAGTTCTTC; CDR3: CSAPPGGPGNEQFF
size: .; D: TRBD1; V: TRBV6-2/TRBV6-3; J: TRBJ2-1; DNA: TGTGCCAGCAGTTACGGGGGACAGGCTAATGGCTATGAGCAGTTCTTC; CDR3: CASSYGGQANGYEQFF
size: .; D: TRBD1; V: TRBV5-1; J: TRBJ1-4; DNA: TGCGCCAGCAGCCCGGGACAGGAGGGATGGGGTGAAAAACTGTTTTTT; CDR3: CASSPGQEGWGEKLFF
size: few; D: .; V: TRBV3-1; J: TRBJ2-7; DNA: TGTGCCAGCAGCCATGAACTGACAGGGAGGGGCTCCTACGAGCAGTACTTC; CDR3: CASSHELTGRGSYEQYF
size: .; D: .; V: TRBV20-1; J: TRBJ2-7; DNA: TGCAGTGCTAGAGACGGGGCCCGGGGAGGCTACGAGCAGTACTTC; CDR3: CSARDGARGGYEQYF
size: .; D: TRBD2; V: TRBV6-2/TRBV6-3; J: TRBJ2-3; DNA: TGTGCCAGCACCATTCGGGGAGGGTACACAGATACGCAGTATTTT; CDR3: CASTIRGGYTDTQYF
size: .; D: .; V: TRBV6-2/TRBV6-3; J: TRBJ1-5; DNA: TGTGCCAGCAGTTACTCGCAGGCTATCAATCAGCCCCAGCATTTT; CDR3: CASSYSQAINQPQHF
size: many; D: .; V: TRBV7-2; J: TRBJ2-3; DNA: TGTGCCAGCTACGACGGTACGCAGTATTTT; CDR3: CASYDGTQYF
size: .; D: .; V: TRBV5-5; J: TRBJ1-1; DNA: TGTGCCAGCAGCTTTTCCGACCGCGGTCTCAACACTGAAGCTTTCTTT; CDR3: CASSFSDRGLNTEAFF
size: few; D: .; V: TRBV7-9; J: TRBJ1-4; DNA: TGTGCCAGCAGCTTAGGTGGGGCTTATGCAACTAATGAAAAACTGTTTTTT; CDR3: CASSLGGAYATNEKLFF
size: many; D: .; V: TRBV6-5; J: TRBJ2-2; DNA: TGTGCCAGCAGTTACTCGAGGGCCGGGGAGCTGTTTTTT; CDR3: CASSYSRAGELFF
size: .; D: .; V: TRBV18; J: TRBJ1-1; DNA: TGTGCCAGCTCACCACCAGACAGAGTATTGGGCACTGAAGCTTTCTTT; CDR3: CASSPPDRVLGTEAFF
size: many; D: .; V: TRBV7-9; J: TRBJ1-1; DNA: TGTGCCAGCAGCCATGGGGACACTGAAGCTTTCTTT; CDR3: CASSHGDTEAFF
size: few; D: .; V: TRBV12-3/TRBV12-4; J: TRBJ2-2; DNA: TGTGCCAGCAGTCCCCCTGACGGGAGCCCTCACACCGGGGAGCTGTTTTTT; CDR3: CASSPPDGSPHTGELFF
size: few; D: .; V: TRBV12-3/TRBV12-4; J: TRBJ2-5; DNA: TGTGCCAGCAGTTTAGAAGGCCCTGCGCGGACCCAGTACTTC; CDR3: CASSLEGPARTQYF